One sample yielded the 29 T cell receptor beta chains listed below, sequenced in a study of synovial regulatory T cells in juvenile arthritis. Generated by immunoSEQ multiplex PCR, the TCRdb table keeps only in-frame clones and is missing some. The sample table includes about 10,000 clones. The sample comprised Treg cells from blood. The subset denotes: remaining (HLA-DR-negative) circulating blood Treg cells. The receptors derive from a donor between 2 and 35 years old with juvenile idiopathic arthritis.

The chain combines TRBV19 with TRBJ2-4; TCRdb proposes TRBD1, but this gene call is untestable without DNA. The CDR3 covers 14 residues. No coding sequence is recorded. Per the germline V gene, CDR1 is LNHDA and CDR2 is SQIVND (reference sequence). CDR3: CASSIPGGENIQYF.

The J gene is TRBJ1-2, the V gene TRBV4-3; TCRdb proposes TRBD1, but this gene call is untestable without DNA. The V gene's germline CDR1 is LGHNA and CDR2 YSLEER. The CDR3 is made up of 14 amino acids. Nucleotide data are not available. This chain's CDR3 is CASSQRDRAYGYTF.

The chain recombines TRBV2 with TRBJ2-1. Germline V gives CDR1 SNHLY, CDR2 FYNNEI. The CDR3 has 12 amino acids. The DNA is not on file. The CDR3 reads CASTLDRNEQFF.

CDR3 loop: CASSPGWGHATNEKLFF. This chain connects TRBV5-1 to TRBJ1-4; TCRdb's D call, TRBD1, is unchecked because there is no DNA. The CDR3 has 17 amino acids. The protein alone is recorded here. The germline V gene has CDR1 SGHRS and CDR2 YFSETQ.

The gene calls are TRBV15 and TRBJ1-3; TCRdb outputs TRBD1, but without DNA this stays unchecked. CDR1 and CDR2 (germline): LNHNV, YYDKDF (reference sequence). CDR3 length: 12 amino acids. No DNA sequence is on record. Here the CDR3 reads CATSRTADTIYF.

The chain carries TRBV19 and TRBJ2-7; the D call of TRBD1 rests on TCRdb alone, since no DNA is present to check it. In germline, CDR1 is LNHDA, CDR2 SQIVND (reference sequence). The CDR3 sequence is 15 residues long. The nucleotide record is missing. The CDR3 protein is CASRRGRQGGYEQYF.

This chain joins TRBV10-3 and TRBJ2-7. In germline, CDR1 is ENHRY, CDR2 SYGVKD. The CDR3 runs to 13 residues. DNA is not recorded here. The CDR3 region is CAISGRDSYEQYF.

The chain joins TRBV18 to TRBJ2-7; TCRdb calls TRBD1, which cannot be checked without DNA. From germline, CDR1 is KGHSH and CDR2 LQKENI. The CDR3 is 15 amino acids. Nucleotide data are not available. CDR3 sequence: CASSRDKGQSYEQYF.

The V and J genes are TRBV9 and TRBJ2-7; TCRdb selects TRBD1, and the lack of DNA leaves this call unchecked. Germline V CDR1 and CDR2: SGDLS, YYNGEE. CDR3 length: 15 residues. No DNA appears here. The CDR3 here is CASSVAGTGMYEQYF.

The CDR3 here is CASSVDSALNTIYF. V gene TRBV9 combines with J gene TRBJ1-3. Germline V gene sequence: CDR1 SGDLS, CDR2 YYNGEE. The CDR3 consists of 14 residues. No nucleotide data were recorded.

The chain recombines TRBV5-1 with TRBJ1-4; no DNA is available, so the TRBD1 call from TCRdb remains unchecked. This CDR3 spans 16 amino acids. No DNA is listed. CDR1 is SGHRS and CDR2 is YFSETQ in the germline V gene. The CDR3 spells CASSLAGIQGVEKLFF.

This chain links TRBV5-6 with TRBJ1-2. Germline loops: CDR1 SGHDT, CDR2 YYEEEE. The CDR3 length is 11 residues. The record lacks a DNA sequence. This CDR3 is CASRGNYGYTF.

The chain recombines TRBV28 with TRBJ1-1; TCRdb's assignment of TRBD1 cannot be checked, as there is no DNA. Germline CDR1 is MDHEN and CDR2 is SYDVKM. There are 14 residues in the CDR3. No DNA is given. This CDR3 is CASRGTGSNTEAFF. Looking up the rest from reference TRBV28 and TRBJ1-1 gives the full variable domain: DVKVTQSSRYLVKRTGEKVFLECVQDMDHENMFWYRQDPGLGLRLIYFSYDVKMKEKGDIPEGYSVSREKKERFSLILESASTNQTSMYLCASRGTGSNTEAFFGQGTRLTVV.

The rearrangement uses TRBV6-5 and TRBJ1-2; the D gene TCRdb calls, TRBD1, cannot be checked with no DNA. This CDR3 has 12 residues. The nucleotide record is missing. CDR1 and CDR2 (germline): MNHEY, SVGAGI. CDR3 protein: CASSYRGYGYTF.

The CDR3 is CASSSRPGTGQRVMQPQHF. The chain joins TRBV5-6 to TRBJ1-5; checking the TCRdb D call of TRBD1 is not possible without DNA. Germline CDR1 SGHDT, CDR2 YYEEEE. The CDR3 has 19 residues. The DNA sequence is not available.

The chain combines TRBV10-3 with TRBJ2-7; the TCRdb call, TRBD2, lacks DNA for checking. This CDR3 has 12 residues. The protein alone is recorded here. From germline, CDR1 is ENHRY and CDR2 SYGVKD. Here the CDR3 reads CAISVADLEQYF.

CDR3 amino acids: CASSPLGVCPTGEGYTF. This rearrangement joins TRBV21-1 to TRBJ1-2. TRBV21-1 corresponds to a pseudogene. The CDR3 loop spans 17 amino acids. A DNA sequence was not provided.

The chain uses TRBV19 and TRBJ1-2. There are 15 residues in the CDR3. No DNA appears here. Germline values: CDR1 LNHDA, CDR2 SQIVND (reference sequence). CDR3 sequence reads: CASAHIRGRWYGYTF.

This chain connects TRBV4-1 to TRBJ1-2; TCRdb reports TRBD1, a call that lacks DNA to check it against. The CDR3 length is 18 residues. The DNA sequence is not available. The germline V gene has CDR1 MGHRA and CDR2 YSYEKL. CDR3 residues: CASSQDPDRGLANYGYTF.

This chain's CDR3 is CASSKPGQGAQSLYGEAFF. This chain joins TRBV5-4 and TRBJ1-1; TCRdb's D gene call, TRBD1, goes unchecked for lack of DNA. The CDR3 is 19 residues long. The record lacks a DNA sequence. Germline V gene sequence: CDR1 SGHNT, CDR2 YYREEE (reference sequence).

The chain's CDR3 is CSAGGYEQYF. The chain couples TRBV20-1 to TRBJ2-7; the D call from TCRdb, TRBD2, cannot be confirmed without DNA. Per the germline V gene, CDR1 is DFQATT and CDR2 is SNEGSKA (reference sequence). The CDR3 has 10 amino acids. Nucleotide data are not available.

The V and J genes are TRBV27 and TRBJ1-3. The germline gives CDR1 MNHEY, CDR2 SMNVEV (reference sequence). The CDR3 is 15 amino acids. No DNA sequence was recorded. The chain's CDR3 is CASATFRDDRNTIYF.

The chain combines TRBV16 with TRBJ1-2. Germline CDR1 KGHSY, CDR2 FQNENV. The CDR3 is made up of 15 amino acids. This entry has no DNA. The CDR3 here is CASSQSASSNYGYTF.

This clone is deemed medium-sized (0.01 to 0.1%) by its frequency. The rearrangement joins TRBV29-1 to TRBJ2-1; TCRdb's D call of TRBD2 is untestable without DNA. This CDR3 region has 16 residues. The entry carries no DNA sequence. Germline CDR1 reads SQVTM; CDR2 reads ANQGSEA. The CDR3 loop reads CSVERLAGGLSNEQFF.

V is TRBV5-4 and J is TRBJ1-1; TCRdb returns TRBD1, unconfirmable since there is no DNA. The CDR3 loop spans 13 amino acids. The DNA sequence is not available. The germline CDR1 and CDR2 sequences are SGHNT and YYREEE (reference sequence). The CDR3: CASSSGQGAEAFF.

The chain combines TRBV14 with TRBJ2-7. The germline V gene encodes CDR1 SGHDN and CDR2 FVKESK. This CDR3 region has 13 residues. DNA for this receptor is not on file. CDR3 residues: CATHDRSAYEQYF.

This chain connects TRBV10-3 to TRBJ2-7. The germline CDR1 and CDR2 sequences are ENHRY and SYGVKD. This CDR3 region has 14 residues. No DNA appears here. The CDR3 loop is CAISDREGAYEQYF.

The chain is built from TRBV28 and TRBJ2-7; the TCRdb D gene call, TRBD1, has no DNA to confirm it. Germline V gene sequence: CDR1 MDHEN, CDR2 SYDVKM. The CDR3 is 15 residues long. There is no recorded DNA. CDR3 amino acids: CASSPLGTGYYEQYF.

CDR3 sequence reads: CSVMDRSSYNEQFF. The chain is built from TRBV29-1 and TRBJ2-1; TCRdb's D gene call, TRBD1, goes unchecked for lack of DNA. CDR1 is SQVTM and CDR2 is ANQGSEA in the germline V gene. CDR3 size: 14 residues. There is no recorded DNA.